Included here is one T cell receptor beta chain sequence, with context. The antigen remains unidentified. Some clones are missing from TCRdb's copy, which holds only in-frame ones; the method was immunoSEQ multiplex PCR. Of around 16,000 clones in the sample, roughly three fifths were seen once. Noted treatment: treatment-naive control, cytoreductive nephrectomy. The data stem from a study of radiation and T cells in renal cell carcinoma. Whole-study findings and limits: Sampling covered only around 0.91 g of each tumor.

The germline CDR1 and CDR2 sequences are GTSNPN and SVGIG (reference sequence). CDR3 length: 15 residues. V trimming: 1 base; J trimming: 5 bases; junction bases outside the gene matches: 7. Sequenced here: tumor tissue, sampled from a patient whose treatment was nephrectomy without radiotherapy. This sequence originates from a man in his forties or fifties with renal cell carcinoma. The chain is built from TRBV30 and TRBJ1-1; 10 bases agree with TRBD1. The CDR3 loop is CAWSGQGAGGTEAFF. The CDR3 nucleotides read TGTGCCTGGAGTGGACAGGGGGCAGGAGGGACTGAAGCTTTCTTT.